Listed here are 20 T cell receptor beta chains from one sample, sequenced in a study of cytomegalovirus exposure and HLA in healthy donors. The primer mix had 60 Vbeta and 13 Jbeta primers. Clones were read by immunoSEQ multiplex PCR, and TCRdb kept only the in-frame ones, dropping some. The profile shows approximately 110,000 clones, just over 15% of them singletons. Sequenced material: PBMCs. The receptor source for this set is a young woman in good health and CMV-seronegative.

This clone has just one count. The chain couples TRBV2 to TRBJ2-1, with 11 bases lining up with TRBD2. Losses at the gene ends were 6 bases for V and 5 bases for J; bases not matched to a gene: 9. The CDR3 loop spans 16 amino acids. Germline V gives CDR1 SNHLY, CDR2 FYNNEI. The CDR3 reads CASRVSGRATHNEQFF. Written as DNA, the CDR3 is TGTGCCAGCAGAGTTAGCGGGAGGGCGACCCACAATGAGCAGTTCTTC.

The chain employs TRBV29-1 and TRBJ2-1; D remains unclear. V dropped 4 bases and J dropped 7 bases, with 11 bases sitting between them. The CDR3 is 12 amino acids. From germline, CDR1 is SQVTM and CDR2 ANQGSEA. CDR3 nucleotides: TGCAGCGTTGTGAGCTCGGGTAATGAGCAGTTCTTC. It specifies CSVVSSGNEQFF.

V gene TRBV7-3 combines with J gene TRBJ2-6; the D is unclear. The germline V and J ends were trimmed by 2 bases and 0 bases, with 8 bases remaining between them. This CDR3 is built from 16 residues. Germline V gene lookup returns CDR1 SGHTA and CDR2 FQGTGA. CDR3 DNA: TGTGCCAGCAGCTTAGCAGGCCCCTCTGGGGCCAACGTCCTGACTTTC. Protein sequence: CASSLAGPSGANVLTF.

This clone was detected a few times. The DNA of the CDR3 is TGCGCCAGCAGCTTAGACAGGCGCCTCATGAACACTGAAGCTTTCTTT. Protein: CASSLDRRLMNTEAFF. The V gene is TRBV5-1, the J gene TRBJ1-1; a weak D match, TRBD1 (6 bases). Germline CDR1 and CDR2: SGHRS and YFSETQ. The CDR3 is made up of 16 amino acids. V shed 2 bases and J shed 0 bases, with 14 bases lying between them.

In its sample, this clone was seen a few times. J is TRBJ2-7 and V is TRBV7-2; D gene unclear. The germline gives CDR1 SGHTA, CDR2 FQGNSA. The CDR3 consists of 16 residues. With 4 bases removed from V and 0 bases from J, the gap between germline ends came to 16 bases. CDR3 DNA sequence: TGTGCCAGCAGCTCGCCTTACTTGCGCCTCTCCTACGAGCAGTACTTC. Protein product: CASSSPYLRLSYEQYF.

The sample holds a few counts of this clone. The chain joins TRBV28 to TRBJ1-4; D perhaps matches TRBD1 (6 bases). Germline CDR1 reads MDHEN; CDR2 reads SYDVKM. This CDR3 is built from 15 residues. The V and J ends lost 7 bases and 5 bases respectively, with 17 bases between them. The CDR3 region is CASTIPGRGNEKLFF. For the CDR3, the DNA is TGTGCCAGCACTATCCCGGGAAGGGGGAATGAAAAACTGTTTTTT.

V is TRBV7-2 and J is TRBJ2-3; TRBD2 matches at 7 bases. The length of the CDR3 is 16 residues. Unmatched junction bases numbered 10, after V lost 5 bases and J lost 2 bases. From germline, CDR1 is SGHTA and CDR2 FQGNSA. The CDR3 nucleotides are TGTGCCAGCAGCCCAGAGCGGGGACTTGTCACAGATACGCAGTATTTT. Encoded protein: CASSPERGLVTDTQYF.

This clone has only a few counts. J is TRBJ1-5 and V is TRBV6-5; 9 bases are a match to TRBD1. V gave up 2 bases and J gave up 7 bases; unmatched junction bases: 0. CDR1 MNHEY and CDR2 SVGAGI come from the germline V gene. This CDR3 is built from 13 residues. CDR3 DNA: TGTGCCAGCAGTTACGACAGGGGGCAGCCCCAGCATTTT. This gives the protein CASSYDRGQPQHF.

This clone was counted only a few times. The chain has TRBV5-1 and TRBJ1-2, with 8 bases lining up with TRBD1. CDR3 length: 15 amino acids. V gave up 0 bases and J gave up 4 bases; unmatched junction bases: 5. In germline, CDR1 is SGHRS, CDR2 YFSETQ. CDR3 protein: CASSLAGQGIYGYTF. The CDR3 DNA reads as TGCGCCAGCAGCTTGGCCGGACAGGGTATCTATGGCTACACCTTC.

This clone was seen more than once but under ten times. The J gene is TRBJ1-5, the V gene TRBV19, with TRBD1 identical over 8 bases. Germline CDR1 reads LNHDA; CDR2 reads SQIVND (reference sequence). CDR3 length: 17 residues. The J segment lost 3 bases and the V segment lost 4 bases, leaving 11 bases of the junction unmatched. This CDR3 is CASSTISDRVTNQPQHF. The CDR3 DNA follows: TGTGCCAGTAGTACTATTTCGGACAGGGTTACCAATCAGCCCCAGCATTTT.

This clone showed up just a few times. The J gene is TRBJ2-2, the V gene TRBV19; no reliable D call. The CDR3 sequence is 14 residues long. CDR1 is LNHDA, CDR2 SQIVND, per germline (reference sequence). With 1 base removed from V and 1 base from J, the gap between germline ends came to 4 bases. DNA of the CDR3: TGTGCCAGTAGTATAGGACAGAACACCGGGGAGCTGTTTTTT. This translates into CASSIGQNTGELFF. Combining the CDR3 with reference TRBV19 and TRBJ2-2 gives the whole variable domain DGGITQSPKYLFRKEGQNVTLSCEQNLNHDAMYWYRQDPGQGLRLIYYSQIVNDFQKGDIAEGYSVSREKKESFPLTVTSAQKNPTAFYLCASSIGQNTGELFFGEGSRLTVL.

The genes are TRBV2 and TRBJ1-2, with TRBD1 as a possible D gene (5 bases). CDR1 and CDR2 (germline): SNHLY, FYNNEI. V dropped 0 bases and J dropped 4 bases, with 12 bases sitting between them. The CDR3 totals 15 residues. Here the CDR3 reads CASSEARARAYGYTF. As DNA, the CDR3 is TGTGCCAGCAGTGAAGCTAGGGCCAGGGCCTATGGCTACACCTTC.

The V call is TRBV4-2, the J call TRBJ1-2; D gene uncertain. Germline lookup yields CDR1 LGHNA and CDR2 YNFKEQ. V was pared by 1 base and J by 5 bases, with 14 bases between. This CDR3 region has 15 residues. CDR3 sequence: CASSQVGESRYGYTF. The CDR3, as DNA: TGTGCCAGCAGCCAAGTCGGGGAATCCCGGTATGGCTACACCTTC.

This chain joins TRBV27 and TRBJ1-1; TRBD1 might be the D (6 bases). V lost 6 bases, J lost 12 bases, and 26 bases lay in between. The CDR3 runs 15 residues. The germline gives CDR1 MNHEY, CDR2 SMNVEV (reference sequence). The CDR3 bases are TGTGCCAGCAGACCCGGGGGGGGCGAATGGATCGGGACTTTCTTT. Its translation: CASRPGGGEWIGTFF.

This clone showed up just a few times. Here the CDR3 reads CASSLGLGQNYGYTF. The DNA of the CDR3 is TGTGCCAGCAGCTTGGGGCTGGGACAGAACTATGGCTACACCTTC. The chain employs TRBV5-4 and TRBJ1-2; 7 bases match TRBD1. Germline-derived CDR1 and CDR2 are SGHNT and YYREEE (reference sequence). V shed 0 bases and J 2 bases; nucleotides not matched to a gene: 4. The CDR3 is made up of 15 amino acids.

In this sample, this clone turned up a few times. The rearrangement joins TRBV5-1 to TRBJ2-1, with 9 bases that match TRBD2. Germline CDR1 reads SGHRS; CDR2 reads YFSETQ. V dropped 1 base and J dropped 7; count of bases not matched to a gene: 12. This CDR3 is built from 17 residues. CDR3 nucleotides: TGCGCCAGCAGCTTGTCGGGCCAGCGGGGGGTAAGGAATGAGCAGTTCTTC. Its protein is CASSLSGQRGVRNEQFF. Combining the CDR3 with reference TRBV5-1 and TRBJ2-1 gives the whole variable domain KAGVTQTPRYLIKTRGQQVTLSCSPISGHRSVSWYQQTPGQGLQFLFEYFSETQRNKGNFPGRFSGRQFSNSRSEMNVSTLELGDSALYLCASSLSGQRGVRNEQFFGPGTRLTVL.

The rearrangement joins TRBV28 to TRBJ1-3; perhaps TRBD1 as D (5 bases). V lost 2 bases and J 1 base, leaving 6 bases between the germline ends. CDR3 length equals 14 residues. Germline V gene lookup returns CDR1 MDHEN and CDR2 SYDVKM. DNA of the CDR3: TGTGCCAGCAGTTTAGCAGGGTCTGGAAACACCATATATTTT. This sequence encodes CASSLAGSGNTIYF.

This rearrangement joins TRBV19 to TRBJ2-2, with TRBD2 matching 11 bases. The CDR3 is 19 amino acids. Losses at the gene ends were 3 bases for V and 3 bases for J; bases not matched to a gene: 12. CDR1 is LNHDA and CDR2 is SQIVND in the germline V gene (reference sequence). The CDR3: CASSMGRTSGGAHTGELFF. The DNA of the CDR3 is TGTGCCAGTAGTATGGGTCGTACTAGCGGGGGAGCCCACACCGGGGAGCTGTTTTTT.

The chain carries TRBV19 and TRBJ1-1; TRBD1 matches 7 bases. After removal of 3 bases from V and 1 base from J, the junction contained 5 bases not matched to a gene. Germline CDR1 is LNHDA and CDR2 is SQIVND (reference sequence). The CDR3 extends over 15 amino acids. CDR3 residues: CASSIWQGGNTEAFF. Here the CDR3 DNA reads TGTGCCAGTAGTATTTGGCAGGGGGGGAACACTGAAGCTTTCTTT.

In its sample, this clone was seen once. CDR3 bases: TGTGCCAGCAAGACTAGCGCCGGTATCCAAGAGACCCAGTACTTC. Translation: CASKTSAGIQETQYF. The V gene is TRBV6-5, the J gene TRBJ2-5, with 8 bases identical to TRBD2. V lost 7 bases to trimming and J lost 1 base; unmatched junction nucleotides: 8. This CDR3 has 15 residues. Germline loops: CDR1 MNHEY, CDR2 SVGAGI.